Listed below are T cell receptor beta chains from one sample, sequenced in a study of radiation and T cells in renal cell carcinoma. This table comes from immunoSEQ multiplex PCR, and its TCRdb copy is limited to in-frame clones, with some not included. This sample has 140,000 or so clones, with over 75% found just once. The sample consisted of blood, taken from a patient whose treatment included radiotherapy and nephrectomy. The receptor source for this set is a woman in her 50s with renal cell carcinoma. Each CDR3 is given with its conserved first and last residue. A D gene is named only where the DNA matches it firmly. Size is omitted from some rows. Given values are once, few, many or a class for expanded clones.

abundance	v_gene	d_gene	j_gene	CDR3nt	CDR3aa
.	TRBV6-1	.	TRBJ1-2	TGTGCCACCAACAACGGGCCGGCCGCGGGACATGGCTACACCTTC	CATNNGPAAGHGYTF
.	TRBV2	TRBD2	TRBJ2-7	TGTGCCAGCAGTTTTAGCGGGGTCACCTACGAGCAGTACTTC	CASSFSGVTYEQYF
.	TRBV10-1	.	TRBJ1-5	TGCGCCAGCAGCTCTGGGGGCACAGCTAATCAGCCCCAGCATTTT	CASSSGGTANQPQHF
once	TRBV6-5	.	TRBJ1-5	TGTGCCAGCAGTTACGGCCTCGGTCAGCCCCAGCATTTT	CASSYGLGQPQHF
.	TRBV6-1	.	TRBJ1-5	TGTGCCAGCAGACGGACGGGGGGAAGCAATCAGCCCCAGCATTTT	CASRRTGGSNQPQHF
.	TRBV9	TRBD2	TRBJ2-1	TGTGCCAGCAGCGTAGGCGGCGCGGGGGGGTACAATGAGCAGTTCTTC	CASSVGGAGGYNEQFF
.	TRBV30	.	TRBJ1-2	TGTGCCTGGATATGGGGGGGTGGAGGCTACACCTTC	CAWIWGGGGYTF
.	TRBV7-2	.	TRBJ2-7	TGTGCCAGCAGCTTCGTTCCGGAGACTGACGAGCAGTACTTC	CASSFVPETDEQYF
.	TRBV29-1	.	TRBJ1-2	TGCAGCGTTCTGGGGGCGTGGGGCTACACCTTC	CSVLGAWGYTF
few	TRBV19	TRBD1	TRBJ2-1	TGTGCCAGTAGCGAATTTGGGGGACAGGCTCACAATGAGCAGTTCTTC	CASSEFGGQAHNEQFF
.	TRBV7-2	.	TRBJ2-6	TGTGCCAGCAGCTCCAGCCCCCACGGGGCCAACGTCCTGACTTTC	CASSSSPHGANVLTF